The 11 T cell receptor beta chains below come from one sample, sequenced in a study of T cell changes during pregnancy in multiple sclerosis. The method was immunoSEQ multiplex PCR; TCRdb's version includes in-frame clones alone and lacks a portion of them. The sample includes approximately 100,000 clones, around 93% seen only once; the top ten take 2% to 2.5%. This material consisted of peripheral blood, taken in the third trimester of pregnancy. Receptor source: a female donor with multiple sclerosis, enrolled in a pregnancy study.

This chain links TRBV6-6 with TRBJ2-1; 8 bases agree with TRBD1. Losses at the gene ends were 5 bases for V and 9 bases for J; bases not matched to a gene: 6. CDR1 is MNHNY, CDR2 SVGAGI, per germline (reference sequence). The CDR3 totals 13 residues. The CDR3 sequence is CASSKTGEGEQFF. The CDR3 DNA follows: TGTGCCAGCAGTAAGACAGGGGAAGGTGAGCAGTTCTTC.

The chain employs TRBV5-5 and TRBJ2-7; D unclear. Germline V gives CDR1 SGHKS, CDR2 YYEKEE (reference sequence). The CDR3 loop spans 12 amino acids. V lost 3 bases, J lost 6 bases, and 10 bases lay in between. In DNA, the CDR3 is TGTGCCAGCAGCTCACTTTCTTCCGAGCAGTACTTC. As protein: CASSSLSSEQYF. Full variable domain (rest looked up from reference TRBV5-5 and TRBJ2-7): DAGVTQSPTHLIKTRGQQVTLRCSPISGHKSVSWYQQVLGQGPQFIFQYYEKEERGRGNFPDRFSARQFPNYSSELNVNALLLGDSALYLCASSSLSSEQYFGPGTRLTVT.

The V gene is TRBV9, the J gene TRBJ2-1, with 9 bases identical to TRBD2. The CDR3 has 14 amino acids. CDR1 and CDR2 (germline): SGDLS, YYNGEE. The trim removed 2 bases at V and 9 bases at J, leaving 6 bases unmatched. CDR3: CASSVAGGRSEQFF. For the CDR3, the DNA is TGTGCCAGCAGCGTTGCGGGAGGGCGAAGTGAGCAGTTCTTC.

The chain employs TRBV4-3 and TRBJ2-1; 7 bases agree with TRBD2. The CDR3 length is 15 residues. The trim removed 1 base at V and 2 bases at J, leaving 2 bases unmatched. The germline CDR1 and CDR2 sequences are LGHNA and YSLEER. The CDR3 bases are TGCGCCAGCAGCCAAGGTCTAGCGGCCTACAATGAGCAGTTCTTC. It is translated as CASSQGLAAYNEQFF.

The chain couples TRBV7-8 to TRBJ2-1; TRBD2 is a possible D gene (6 bases). The V end lost 5 bases, the J end lost 3 bases, and 17 bases lay between the germline ends. The length of the CDR3 is 16 residues. CDR1 and CDR2 (germline): SGHVS, FQNEAQ. CDR3 coding DNA: TGTGCCAGCAGCCAACGGACAAGCGGGTACTACAATGAGCAGTTCTTC. As protein: CASSQRTSGYYNEQFF.

The chain uses TRBV30 and TRBJ2-7; 8 bases match TRBD2. V was clipped by 3 bases and J by 3 bases; unmatched bases: 10. The CDR3 loop spans 15 amino acids. The V gene's germline CDR1 is GTSNPN and CDR2 SVGIG (reference sequence). The CDR3 DNA is TGTGCCTGGAGAGACCTTAGACTAGCGCACTACGAGCAGTACTTC. Translating gives CAWRDLRLAHYEQYF.

J is TRBJ2-7 and V is TRBV5-1, with TRBD2 matching over 7 bases. CDR1 is SGHRS and CDR2 is YFSETQ in the germline V gene. J gave up 3 bases and V 2 bases, and 2 bases lay outside the gene matches. The CDR3 length is 13 residues. DNA of the CDR3: TGCGCCAGCAGCTTAGCGGGGTACTACGAGCAGTACTTC. Amino acid sequence: CASSLAGYYEQYF.

The chain couples TRBV27 to TRBJ2-1; perhaps TRBD2 as D (6 bases). This CDR3 has 15 residues. Deletions cut 8 bases from V and 4 bases from J, with 18 bases between. CDR1 is MNHEY and CDR2 is SMNVEV in the germline V gene (reference sequence). The CDR3 DNA reads as TGTGCCAGCCGCCTCCGCGGGACCAAATACAATGAGCAGTTCTTC. Its protein is CASRLRGTKYNEQFF.

J is TRBJ2-1 and V is TRBV5-1; 8 positions agree with TRBD2. Trimming took 4 bases from V and 8 from J; bases not matched to a gene: 17. The CDR3 sequence is 17 residues long. Per the germline V gene, CDR1 is SGHRS and CDR2 is YFSETQ. CDR3: CASSVSQLLAVEDEQFF. The CDR3 DNA follows: TGCGCCAGCAGCGTGTCTCAACTACTAGCGGTGGAGGATGAGCAGTTCTTC.

This clone showed up just once. This chain joins TRBV28 and TRBJ2-7; 15 bases align to TRBD2. From germline, CDR1 is MDHEN and CDR2 SYDVKM. Trimming took 8 bases from V and 11 from J; bases not matched to a gene: 7. There are 13 residues in the CDR3. CDR3 residues: CASLTGTSGRKYF. For the CDR3, the DNA is TGTGCCAGCTTGACCGGGACTAGCGGGAGGAAGTACTTC.

This chain's CDR3 is CASSQTGYEQPQHF. The CDR3 nucleotides read TGTGCCAGCAGTCAGACAGGGTACGAACAGCCCCAGCATTTT. The rearrangement uses TRBV27 and TRBJ1-5; TRBD1 agrees at 7 bases. Germline CDR1 reads MNHEY; CDR2 reads SMNVEV (reference sequence). The CDR3 is made up of 14 amino acids. V lost 5 bases to trimming and J lost 7 bases; unmatched junction nucleotides: 8.